A selection of T cell receptor beta chains follows, all from one sample in a study of T cell responses to AZD1222 COVID-19 vaccine. The assay was immunoSEQ multiplex PCR, and TCRdb's table has in-frame clones only and misses some. The sample consists of about 150,000 clones, 90% of them appearing once. Here the sequenced sample was peripheral blood, taken 28 days after the second AZD1222 dose. These receptors originate from an adult who received the AZD1222 COVID-19 vaccine. Both conserved end residues are part of each CDR3. A D gene is named only where the DNA matches it firmly. Rows give clone size only sometimes, using once, few, many, or a class for an expanded clone.

-,TRBV18,-,TRBJ1-3,TGTGCCAGCTCACTCCACGACAGCTCTGGAAACACCATATATTTT,CASSLHDSSGNTIYF
-,TRBV19,-,TRBJ1-6,TGTGCCAGTAGTACAAATACCGCAGGGACCGATTCACCCCTCCACTTT,CASSTNTAGTDSPLHF
-,TRBV19,TRBD1,TRBJ2-6,TGTGCCAGTAGTTACCGGACAGGGGGCCCCGGGGCCAACGTCCTGACTTTC,CASSYRTGGPGANVLTF
-,TRBV28,-,TRBJ1-1,TGTGCCAGCAGTTCGAGGGACCGTTACACTGAAGCTTTCTTT,CASSSRDRYTEAFF
-,TRBV29-1,-,TRBJ2-1,TGCAGCGTTGTTGCGTTATCTTCCTACAATGAGCAGTTCTTC,CSVVALSSYNEQFF
-,TRBV28,-,TRBJ2-7,TGTGCCAGCAGTTTTCACGGTGAATCCGGCGAGCAGTACTTC,CASSFHGESGEQYF
-,TRBV27,-,TRBJ1-2,TGTGCCAGCAGCCCCACACGACTGAACTATGGCTACACCTTC,CASSPTRLNYGYTF
-,TRBV9,TRBD1,TRBJ1-1,TGTGCCAGCAGCGTAGATGGGACAGGGGGTACTGAAGCTTTCTTT,CASSVDGTGGTEAFF
-,TRBV6-6,-,TRBJ1-1,TGTGCCAGCAGTTACATCTCAGGGGATGTTCACACTGAAGCTTTCTTT,CASSYISGDVHTEAFF
-,TRBV2,-,TRBJ2-1,TGTGCCAGCAGTGAGAGGGGGGTGTCCTACAATGAGCAGTTCTTC,CASSERGVSYNEQFF
-,TRBV21-1,-,TRBJ2-3,TGTGCCAGCACCCTACTCTTTCCTAAAGATACGCAGTATTTT,CASTLLFPKDTQYF
-,TRBV6-5,-,TRBJ2-7,TGTGCCAGCAGGCCCTTTGTGGGCTACGAGCAGTACTTC,CASRPFVGYEQYF
-,TRBV18,-,TRBJ2-7,TGTGCCAGCTCACCTGCGTTGGGGTCCTACGAGCAGTACTTC,CASSPALGSYEQYF
-,TRBV3-1/TRBV3-2,TRBD1,TRBJ1-1,TGTGCCAGCAGCCCCGAGGGACAGGGGGCGTCTGAAGCTTTCTTT,CASSPEGQGASEAFF
-,TRBV6-5,TRBD1,TRBJ1-4,TGTGCCAGCAAGAGGACAGGGGATGAAAAACTGTTTTTT,CASKRTGDEKLFF
-,TRBV7-9,TRBD1,TRBJ1-1,TGTGCCAGCAGCTCCTCCCGGGACAGTAGGAACACTGAAGCTTTCTTT,CASSSSRDSRNTEAFF
-,TRBV7-9,-,TRBJ1-6,TGTGCCAGCAGCCTGCATCCGGCCAACAATTCACCCCTCCACTTT,CASSLHPANNSPLHF
few,TRBV5-6,-,TRBJ1-6,TGTGCCAGCAGCGGGAGAGGGTACTCACCCCTCCACTTT,CASSGRGYSPLHF
-,TRBV11-2,TRBD2,TRBJ2-1,TGTGCCAGCAGCTCTTTGCGGGGGGCTTGGAATGAGCAGTTCTTC,CASSSLRGAWNEQFF
-,TRBV28,-,TRBJ1-2,TGTGCCAGCAGTCGGGACGTCTATGGCTACACCTTC,CASSRDVYGYTF
once,TRBV5-8,-,TRBJ1-4,TGTGCCAGCAGCCCCGGACAGACTAATGAAAAACTGTTTTTT,CASSPGQTNEKLFF
-,TRBV7-9,TRBD2,TRBJ2-7,TGTGCCAGCAGCCGAAAGGACCCTCTAGCGGGGGGACTCTACGAGCAGTACTTC,CASSRKDPLAGGLYEQYF
once,TRBV28,TRBD1,TRBJ2-1,TGTGCCAGCAGTTTGGGGACAGGGTTTTTTGAGTTCTTC,CASSLGTGFFEFF
-,TRBV28,-,TRBJ1-2,TGTGCCAGCAGTTTTTTGCAGTTCTCCGGCTACACCTTC,CASSFLQFSGYTF